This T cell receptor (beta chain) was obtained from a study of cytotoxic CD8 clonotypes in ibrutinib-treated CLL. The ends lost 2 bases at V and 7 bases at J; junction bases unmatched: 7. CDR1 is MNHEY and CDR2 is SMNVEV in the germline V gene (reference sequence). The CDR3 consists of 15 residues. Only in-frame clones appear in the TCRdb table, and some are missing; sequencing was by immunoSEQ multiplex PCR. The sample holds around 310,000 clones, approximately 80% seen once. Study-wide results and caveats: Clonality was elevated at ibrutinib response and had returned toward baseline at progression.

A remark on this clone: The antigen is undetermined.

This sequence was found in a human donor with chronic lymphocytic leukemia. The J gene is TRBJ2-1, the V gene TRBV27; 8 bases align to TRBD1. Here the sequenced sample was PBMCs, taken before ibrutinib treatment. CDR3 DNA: TGTGCCAGCAGTTTACGACAGGGGTATGGGAATGAGCAGTTCTTC. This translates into CASSLRQGYGNEQFF.